The T cell receptor beta chain described here comes from a study of beta chain features in type 1 diabetes. Notes on the study in general: Shorter TCRB CDR3s, moderately but significantly so, marked every one of the four CD4+ subsets in Type 1 diabetes patients. High TCR expression in some cells could lead to their over-representation in cDNA sequencing.

The purity of all sorted populations exceeded 95%. This clone came up a few times. Its cognate antigen is unknown. The CDR3 has 14 amino acids. Germline CDR1 is SGHRS and CDR2 is YFSETQ. Unmatched junction bases numbered 6, after V lost 6 bases and J lost 8 bases. Since all of the isolated RNA was reverse transcribed, expressed TCRB transcripts were what got sequenced. Sequencing was performed with immunoSEQ multiplex PCR; in TCRdb, only in-frame clones are kept and a portion is missing. The sample holds 150,000 to 200,000 clones; 9% to 10% are singletons and the top ten take around 0.7%. The specimen was central memory CD4+ T cells from blood. V gene TRBV5-1 combines with J gene TRBJ2-2, with TRBD2 matching 11 bases. This TCR was sampled from a woman aged 25 to 45 with type 1 diabetes. CDR3 sequence: CASMELAGEGELFF. For the CDR3, the DNA is TGCGCCAGCATGGAACTAGCGGGAGAGGGGGAGCTGTTTTTT.